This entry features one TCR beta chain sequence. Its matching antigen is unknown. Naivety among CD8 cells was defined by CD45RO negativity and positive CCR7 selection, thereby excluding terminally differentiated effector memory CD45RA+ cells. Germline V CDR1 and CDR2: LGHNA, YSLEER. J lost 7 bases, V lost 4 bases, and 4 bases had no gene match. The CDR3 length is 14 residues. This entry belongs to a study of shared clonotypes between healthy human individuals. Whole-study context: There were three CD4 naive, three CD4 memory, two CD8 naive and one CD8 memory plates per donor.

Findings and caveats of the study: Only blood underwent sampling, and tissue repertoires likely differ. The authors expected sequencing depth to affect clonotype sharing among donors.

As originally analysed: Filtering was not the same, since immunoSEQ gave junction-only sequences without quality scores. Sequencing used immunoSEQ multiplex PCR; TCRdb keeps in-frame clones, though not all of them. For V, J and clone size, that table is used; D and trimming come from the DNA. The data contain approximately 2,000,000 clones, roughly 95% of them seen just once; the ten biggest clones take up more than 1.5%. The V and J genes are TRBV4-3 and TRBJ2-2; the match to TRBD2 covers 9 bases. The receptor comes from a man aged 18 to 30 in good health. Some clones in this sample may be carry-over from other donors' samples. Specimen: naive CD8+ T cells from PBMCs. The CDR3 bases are TGCGCCAGCAGCCCTAGCGGGATAAGCGGGGAGCTGTTTTTT. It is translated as CASSPSGISGELFF.